Following are 15 T cell receptor beta chains from one sample sequenced in a study of cytomegalovirus exposure and HLA in healthy donors. The study ran its PCR with 60 Vbeta and 13 Jbeta primers. Some clones are missing from TCRdb's copy, which holds only in-frame ones; the method was immunoSEQ multiplex PCR. Counted here are about 150,000 clones, nearly 80% occurring once; the ten biggest clones make up under 0.8%. Material for sequencing was PBMCs. The origin of the receptors is a male donor in good health and CMV-seronegative.

V is TRBV2 and J is TRBJ1-1, with TRBD1 matching 7 bases. The CDR3 runs to 14 residues. V was pared by 5 bases and J by 3 bases, with 6 bases of the junction left unmatched. Germline CDR1 and CDR2: SNHLY and FYNNEI. The CDR3 region is CASSQGGGYTEAFF. The CDR3 DNA reads as TGTGCCAGCAGTCAAGGGGGCGGCTACACTGAAGCTTTCTTT.

The gene calls are TRBV7-2 and TRBJ2-1; D not certain. Germline CDR1 is SGHTA and CDR2 is FQGNSA. V shed 1 base and J shed 4 bases, with 5 bases lying between them. The CDR3 has 13 residues. The CDR3 protein is CASSLGPYNEQFF. The DNA for the CDR3 is TGTGCCAGCAGCTTAGGTCCGTACAATGAGCAGTTCTTC.

This sequence joins TRBV12-5 and TRBJ1-3, with TRBD1 identical over 8 bases. The CDR3 extends over 15 amino acids. Germline V gene sequence: CDR1 LGHNT, CDR2 FRNRAP. J lost 3 bases, V lost 5 bases, and 6 bases had no gene match. The CDR3 here is CASGTPGGYGNTIYF. CDR3 in DNA: TGTGCTAGTGGTACACCAGGGGGCTATGGAAACACCATATATTTT.

This chain joins TRBV19 and TRBJ1-5; 10 bases are shared with TRBD1. V lost 5 bases to trimming and J lost 0 bases; unmatched junction nucleotides: 4. CDR3 length: 16 amino acids. CDR1 LNHDA and CDR2 SQIVND come from the germline V gene (reference sequence). The CDR3 sequence is CASSGQGELSNQPQHF. In DNA, the CDR3 is TGTGCCAGTAGTGGACAGGGGGAGCTTAGCAATCAGCCCCAGCATTTT.

J is TRBJ1-2 and V is TRBV9, with 7 bases aligning to TRBD1. Germline CDR1 SGDLS, CDR2 YYNGEE. The CDR3 is 15 residues long. V shed 0 bases and J 2 bases; nucleotides not matched to a gene: 4. The CDR3 reads CASSVGPTGNYGYTF. In DNA, the CDR3 is TGTGCCAGCAGCGTAGGCCCGACAGGGAACTATGGCTACACCTTC. The variable domain in full, completed from reference TRBV9 and TRBJ1-2, reads DSGVTQTPKHLITATGQRVTLRCSPRSGDLSVYWYQQSLDQGLQFLIQYYNGEERAKGNILERFSAQQFPDLHSELNLSSLELGDSALYFCASSVGPTGNYGYTFGSGTRLTVV.

This rearrangement joins TRBV27 to TRBJ1-1; D is unresolved. Germline CDR1 and CDR2: MNHEY and SMNVEV (reference sequence). V shed 3 bases and J shed 3 bases, with 8 bases lying between them. The CDR3 is 13 amino acids. DNA for the CDR3: TGTGCCAGCAGTTTCACCGAGGACACTGAAGCTTTCTTT. This codes for CASSFTEDTEAFF.

The rearrangement links TRBV11-1 to TRBJ1-1; D possibly corresponds to TRBD1 (5 bases). CDR1 is SGHAT and CDR2 is FQDESV in the germline V gene (reference sequence). V was pared by 4 bases and J by 5 bases, with 14 bases between. The CDR3 has 14 residues. CDR3 nucleotides: TGTGCCAGCAGCTCGCCAGACAGTAGGACTGAAGCTTTCTTT. It yields the protein CASSSPDSRTEAFF.

The V gene is TRBV14, the J gene TRBJ2-5; 10 nucleotides align to TRBD2. Near its end, the DNA agrees better with TRBJ2-7, so the J call may be wrong. The germline gives CDR1 SGHDN, CDR2 FVKESK. This CDR3 region has 16 residues. In nucleotides, the CDR3 is TGTGCCAGCAGCCAAGGGCCTAGCGGGAGCCCCTACGAGCAGTACTTC. Encoded protein: CASSQGPSGSPYEQYF.

The rearrangement uses TRBV11-2 and TRBJ2-7, with 8 bases fitting TRBD2. The J segment lost 0 bases and the V segment lost 5 bases, leaving 6 bases of the junction unmatched. CDR1 and CDR2 from the germline V gene are SGHAT and FQNNGV. There are 15 residues in the CDR3. The CDR3 is CASSRAGGSSYEQYF. The CDR3 bases are TGTGCCAGCAGCCGTGCGGGGGGCTCCTCCTACGAGCAGTACTTC.

The chain recombines TRBV6-6 with TRBJ1-3, with D uncertain. This CDR3 contains 13 residues. Germline CDR1 reads MNHNY; CDR2 reads SVGAGI (reference sequence). V gave up 7 bases and J gave up 2 bases, with 9 bases separating them. The CDR3 sequence is CASKPSAGNTIYF. DNA for the CDR3: TGTGCCAGCAAGCCTTCGGCTGGAAACACCATATATTTT.

The gene calls are TRBV7-2 and TRBJ2-3; the match to TRBD2 covers 7 bases. Germline-derived CDR1 and CDR2 are SGHTA and FQGNSA. The trim removed 3 bases at V and 7 bases at J, leaving 10 bases unmatched. CDR3 size: 15 residues. CDR3 amino acids: CASSFASPGGNTQYF. The CDR3 DNA sequence: TGTGCCAGCAGCTTTGCTTCCCCCGGGGGGAATACGCAGTATTTT.

This chain connects TRBV9 to TRBJ2-1; no definite D call. The CDR3 is made up of 15 amino acids. Germline V lookup: CDR1 SGDLS, CDR2 YYNGEE. The V gene lost 0 bases and the J gene lost 0 bases, with 7 bases spanning the gap. The CDR3 spells CASSVEQSSYNEQFF. In DNA, the CDR3 is TGTGCCAGCAGCGTAGAACAGAGCTCCTACAATGAGCAGTTCTTC.

A single count supports this clone. This sequence joins TRBV2 and TRBJ2-5; D perhaps matches TRBD2 (6 bases). Germline V gives CDR1 SNHLY, CDR2 FYNNEI. The CDR3 length is 17 residues. V lost 1 base, J lost 11 bases, and 26 bases lay in between. In nucleotides, the CDR3 is TGTGCCAGCAGTGAAGGAGCAGGACTTGCCGGGGGAAGGACTCAGTACTTC. Its translation is CASSEGAGLAGGRTQYF.

The V gene is TRBV6-6, the J gene TRBJ2-7; tentatively, D is TRBD1 (6 bases). CDR1 and CDR2 (germline): MNHNY, SVGAGI (reference sequence). V was pared by 6 bases and J by 3 bases, with 12 bases between. This CDR3 has 13 amino acids. The CDR3 spells CASRTPGVYEQYF. The CDR3 nucleotides read TGTGCCAGCAGAACCCCAGGGGTCTACGAGCAGTACTTC.

This chain uses TRBV12-5 with TRBJ1-5; TRBD1 might be the D (6 bases). Trimming took off 5 bases at V and 0 bases at J, with 11 bases between the two ends. The CDR3 totals 15 residues. The germline gives CDR1 LGHNT, CDR2 FRNRAP. The CDR3 bases are TGTGCTAGTGGTAGACAGGCGTCTAGCAATCAGCCCCAGCATTTT. Residues: CASGRQASSNQPQHF. Supplemented by reference TRBV12-5 and TRBJ1-5, the full variable domain reads DARVTQTPRHKVTEMGQEVTMRCQPILGHNTVFWYRQTMMQGLELLAYFRNRAPLDDSGMPKDRFSAEMPDATLATLKIQPSEPRDSAVYFCASGRQASSNQPQHFGDGTRLSIL.